This T cell receptor (beta chain) was captured in a study of T cell responses to AZD1222 COVID-19 vaccine. CDR3 size: 16 residues. Germline V lookup: CDR1 MNHEY, CDR2 SMNVEV (reference sequence). Trimming removed 5 bases from V and 6 bases from J, with 20 bases in between. Libraries were prepared by immunoSEQ multiplex PCR; TCRdb keeps only in-frame clonotypes and omits some of them. The top ten hold roughly 4.4% of the sample, which has over 100,000 clones, approximately 87% seen once. Here the sequenced sample was peripheral blood, taken 28 days after the second AZD1222 dose. This receptor was identified in an adult who received the AZD1222 COVID-19 vaccine. This chain connects TRBV27 to TRBJ1-3; D uncertain. This chain's CDR3 is CASSASNLRFENTIYF. The CDR3 DNA reads TGTGCCAGCAGTGCCTCGAATCTGAGGTTTGAAAACACCATATATTTT.